The entry below describes one TCR beta chain. Its antigen is not identified. The CDR3 is made up of 16 amino acids. The V segment lost 5 bases and the J segment 6 bases; nucleotides outside the gene matches: 14. Germline CDR1 SGHDN, CDR2 FVKESK. The record originates from a study of cytomegalovirus exposure and HLA in healthy donors. About the research overall: Earlier, some 180 million T cells were analyzed, and 117 million unique TCR beta sequences were found among them.

Whereas donors were nominally healthy upon sampling, unrecorded immune exposures were probable. Findings and caveats of the study: Indistinguishable V segments such as TRBV6-2 and TRBV6-3 were excluded. In vitro confirmation showed three CMV-associated chains to be CMV antigen specific.

The PCR contained 60 Vbeta and 13 Jbeta primers. Libraries were prepared by immunoSEQ multiplex PCR; TCRdb keeps only in-frame clonotypes and omits some of them. The sample lists about 160,000 clones, approximately 86% occurring once. V and J are TRBV14 and TRBJ2-5; 8 nucleotides align to TRBD2. This TCR was sampled from a woman between 18 and 29 years old in good health and CMV-seronegative. What was sequenced was PBMCs. The CDR3 reads CASSAPGTRGRKTQYF. DNA of the CDR3: TGTGCCAGCAGCGCTCCCGGGACTAGAGGTCGAAAGACCCAGTACTTC.